This T cell receptor beta chain emerged from a study of PD-1 blockade in classical Hodgkin lymphoma. The CDR3 covers 16 residues. V dropped 5 bases and J dropped 0 bases, with 11 bases sitting between them. CDR1 and CDR2 (germline): SEHNR, FQNEAQ (reference sequence). As for time point: cycle 4 day 1 (C4D1), after six to seven weeks of nivolumab. Following autologous stem cell transplantation, relapse occurred in every patient, and exposure to brentuximab vedotin varied. The authors purified CD4+ T cells from thawed PBMCs by magnetic negative selection. Complete response, partial response or progressive disease constituted the best response categories observed. General study results and limits: No one has yet defined what causes the repertoire differences, which may be disease activity or prior therapy. Any patient who commenced nivolumab under 1 year after ASCT was excluded. Newly diagnosed patients reportedly trailed healthy donors in baseline TCR diversity.

Sequenced by immunoSEQ multiplex PCR; TCRdb stores in-frame clones only, minus some. The data show under 20,000 clones, about 75% seen once. In regard to this clone: Its specificity is not known.

The source is a human donor with classical Hodgkin lymphoma. The chain combines TRBV7-9 with TRBJ1-6; D ambiguous. Source: CD4+ T cells from blood, taken before the fourth cycle of nivolumab. CDR3 protein: CASSPGSDSYNSPLHF. In DNA form, the CDR3 reads TGTGCCAGCAGCCCGGGGAGCGACTCCTATAATTCACCCCTCCACTTT.